A single sample is the source of the 28 T cell receptor beta chains below, sequenced in a study of blood T cell repertoires in COVID-19. Profiled with immunoSEQ multiplex PCR; TCRdb holds only in-frame clones, not every one. Here the sample spans approximately 25,000 clones, 82% being singletons. Material: peripheral blood. Receptors were obtained from a human donor in a cohort sampled during active COVID-19.

The count of this clone is one. This rearrangement joins TRBV12-5 to TRBJ2-7; D remains unclear. The CDR3 consists of 13 residues. Deletions cut 6 bases from V and 1 base from J, with 10 bases between. From germline, CDR1 is LGHNT and CDR2 FRNRAP. The CDR3 protein is CASGNTLSYEQYF. The CDR3 nucleotides read TGTGCTAGTGGAAACACCTTGTCCTACGAGCAGTACTTC.

The chain has TRBV7-2 and TRBJ2-2, with D unresolved. This CDR3 comprises 14 residues. V was clipped by 1 base and J by 7 bases, with 10 bases between them. Germline lookup yields CDR1 SGHTA and CDR2 FQGNSA. This chain's CDR3 is CASSLELGLGELFF. The CDR3 DNA reads as TGTGCCAGCAGCTTAGAGTTGGGCCTCGGGGAGCTGTTTTTT.

The rearrangement joins TRBV13 to TRBJ2-6; the match to TRBD1 covers 8 bases. Germline trimming cut 4 bases from V and 0 bases from J; bases unmatched to any gene: 20. The CDR3 totals 22 residues. The V gene's germline CDR1 is PRHDT and CDR2 FYEKMQ (reference sequence). The CDR3 region has the DNA TGTGCCAGCAGCTCCAACGACAGGGGACTTAGGGACTTGCTCTCTGGGGCCAACGTCCTGACTTTC. Translation gives CASSSNDRGLRDLLSGANVLTF.

V is TRBV2 and J is TRBJ2-7; weak D call: TRBD1 (5 bases). The CDR3 spans 14 residues. V gave up 11 bases and J gave up 4 bases, with 21 bases separating them. Germline-derived CDR1 and CDR2 are SNHLY and FYNNEI. The CDR3 sequence: CAFPLQGSEYEQYF. CDR3 nucleotide sequence: TGTGCCTTCCCCCTTCAGGGCAGCGAATACGAGCAGTACTTC.

The rearrangement links TRBV7-9 to TRBJ1-1; tentative D call: TRBD1 (5 bases). Germline lookup yields CDR1 SEHNR and CDR2 FQNEAQ (reference sequence). V shed 0 bases and J shed 5 bases, with 10 bases lying between them. CDR3 size: 14 residues. CDR3 nucleotide sequence: TGTGCCAGCAGCTTAGCGCTTGGGGGGACTGAAGCTTTCTTT. It codes for CASSLALGGTEAFF.

The rearrangement uses TRBV6-2 or TRBV6-3 and TRBJ2-7; D may be TRBD1 (6 bases). Germline CDR1 and CDR2: MNHEY and SVGEGT. With 5 bases removed from V and 0 bases from J, the gap between germline ends came to 20 bases. The CDR3 contains 17 residues. CDR3: CASSPIDRWLSSYEQYF. The CDR3 DNA reads as TGTGCCAGCAGTCCAATCGACAGGTGGCTAAGCTCCTACGAGCAGTACTTC.

J is TRBJ2-7 and V is TRBV7-9, with D unresolved. V was pared by 5 bases and J by 0 bases, with 14 bases between. CDR1 and CDR2 from the germline V gene are SEHNR and FQNEAQ (reference sequence). The CDR3 length is 15 residues. CDR3 DNA sequence: TGTGCCAGCAGCCCCCGCCCGTTGAGCTCCTACGAGCAGTACTTC. The encoded protein is CASSPRPLSSYEQYF.

V is TRBV7-8 and J is TRBJ2-2, with D hard to call. This CDR3 spans 14 amino acids. Trimming took 2 bases from V and 3 from J, leaving 7 bases between them. Germline CDR1 reads SGHVS; CDR2 reads FQNEAQ. In DNA, the CDR3 is TGTGCCAGCAGCTTAATGAGTTACACCGGGGAGCTGTTTTTT. Its translation is CASSLMSYTGELFF.

The gene calls are TRBV6-2 or TRBV6-3 and TRBJ1-1, with 11 bases aligning to TRBD1. Per germline, CDR1 MNHEY and CDR2 SVGEGT. The CDR3 spans 17 residues. J lost 1 base, V lost 1 base, and 5 bases had no gene match. This CDR3 is CASSYFGTGGGNTEAFF. CDR3 in DNA: TGTGCCAGCAGTTACTTCGGGACAGGGGGGGGGAACACTGAAGCTTTCTTT.

This clone has a handful of counts. The rearrangement joins TRBV6-2 or TRBV6-3 to TRBJ2-7; D is ambiguous. Between the trimmed V and J ends, which lost 3 bases and 7 bases, there was a span of 13 bases. Germline CDR1 is MNHEY and CDR2 is SVGEGT. The CDR3 loop spans 13 amino acids. CDR3 bases: TGTGCCAGCAGTTATCGGGTATCGTGGGAGCAGTACTTC. Translation gives CASSYRVSWEQYF.

The chain employs TRBV21-1 and TRBJ2-3; the tabulated D call, TRBD2, remains unverified against the DNA. TRBV21-1 is listed as a pseudogene. The CDR3 is made up of 18 amino acids. The CDR3 DNA is TGTGCCAGCAGCCCGACTAGCGGGGGGGTCCCGAGTTCGGATACGCAGTATTTT. Translation: CASSPTSGGVPSSDTQYF.

This clone turned up a few times. The rearrangement links TRBV6-2 or TRBV6-3 to TRBJ2-3, with D uncertain. Per the germline V gene, CDR1 is MNHEY and CDR2 is SVGEGT. CDR3 length equals 13 residues. Trimming pared 0 bases from V and 4 bases from J, leaving 5 bases between. CDR3 sequence: CASSYSSADTQYF. Written as DNA, the CDR3 is TGTGCCAGCAGTTACTCGTCCGCAGATACGCAGTATTTT.

The rearrangement uses TRBV7-2 and TRBJ1-1; no reliable D call. Germline loops: CDR1 SGHTA, CDR2 FQGNSA. Between the trimmed V and J ends, which lost 2 bases and 1 base, there was a span of 5 bases. The CDR3 length is 13 residues. CDR3 in amino acids: CASSLNGNTEAFF. The CDR3 DNA is TGTGCCAGCAGCTTAAACGGGAACACTGAAGCTTTCTTT.

The chain joins TRBV25-1 to TRBJ1-5; 8 positions match TRBD1. The junction had 8 bases not matched to a gene; V was cut back by 4 bases and J by 9 bases. Germline values: CDR1 MGHDK, CDR2 SYGVNS. This CDR3 has 14 amino acids. In DNA form, the CDR3 reads TGTGCCAGCAGTGGGGGACAGGCCTTTAGGCCCCAGCATTTT. As protein: CASSGGQAFRPQHF.

This clone appeared a few times. The V call is TRBV19, the J call TRBJ2-7; 8 positions match TRBD1. The V segment lost 5 bases and the J segment 6 bases; nucleotides outside the gene matches: 9. The germline CDR1 and CDR2 sequences are LNHDA and SQIVND (reference sequence). There are 14 residues in the CDR3. CDR3 nucleotides: TGTGCCAGTAGTGAGGTTCAGGGGGCAAGCGAGCAGTACTTC. Amino acid sequence: CASSEVQGASEQYF.

The V gene is TRBV3-1 (or the pseudogene TRBV3-2), the J gene TRBJ2-5; the D gene is possibly TRBD2 (6 bases). Per germline, CDR1 LGHDT and CDR2 YNNKEL (reference sequence). The CDR3 contains 13 residues. The V and J ends lost 7 bases and 0 bases respectively, with 9 bases between them. CDR3 DNA: TGTGCCAGCACCCGGGACTACCAAGAGACCCAGTACTTC. Amino acids: CASTRDYQETQYF.

V is TRBV30 and J is TRBJ1-6; D is uncertain. Trimming pared 4 bases from V and 6 bases from J, leaving 4 bases between. Germline V gene sequence: CDR1 GTSNPN, CDR2 SVGIG (reference sequence). This CDR3 comprises 11 residues. The CDR3 region has the DNA TGTGCCTGGACTAGTAATTCACCCCTCCACTTT. This codes for CAWTSNSPLHF.

This sequence joins TRBV19 and TRBJ2-4; 7 positions match TRBD2. This CDR3 spans 19 amino acids. Looked up from germline, CDR1 is LNHDA and CDR2 is SQIVND (reference sequence). Trimming at V came to 5 bases and at J to 1 base, leaving 17 bases not matched to a gene. CDR3 DNA sequence: TGTGCCAGTAGTGCGACGACTAGCAGAACCTCTCTTGCCAAAAACATTCAGTACTTC. It translates to CASSATTSRTSLAKNIQYF.

The gene calls are TRBV13 and TRBJ2-3; 12 bases are a match to TRBD2. V was pared by 4 bases and J by 1 base, with 6 bases of the junction left unmatched. The CDR3 length is 17 residues. Germline V gene data show CDR1 as PRHDT and CDR2 as FYEKMQ (reference sequence). The CDR3 region is CASSSTRLAGGTDTQYF. CDR3 nucleotides: TGTGCCAGCAGCTCCACCCGACTAGCGGGAGGCACAGATACGCAGTATTTT.

V and J are TRBV28 and TRBJ1-1; TRBD1 matches at 10 bases. Germline trimming cut 6 bases from V and 4 bases from J; bases unmatched to any gene: 5. The germline gives CDR1 MDHEN, CDR2 SYDVKM. This CDR3 is 14 amino acids long. CDR3 region: CASRDRGQGTEAFF. CDR3 nucleotide sequence: TGTGCCAGCAGAGACAGGGGGCAGGGCACTGAAGCTTTCTTT.

This clone showed up just a few times. The genes are TRBV11-1 and TRBJ1-2; weak D call: TRBD1 (6 bases). From germline, CDR1 is SGHAT and CDR2 FQDESV (reference sequence). CDR3 length: 15 amino acids. Trimming removed 5 bases at V and 2 bases at J, with 15 bases between. CDR3 loop: CASSPTKGGNYGYTF. Written as DNA, the CDR3 is TGTGCCAGCAGCCCGACTAAAGGGGGAAACTATGGCTACACCTTC.

This clone has a handful of counts. CDR3 amino acids: CASSVGTVGTGELFF. The CDR3 DNA reads TGTGCCAGCAGCGTCGGGACAGTTGGCACCGGGGAGCTGTTTTTT. The V call is TRBV9, the J call TRBJ2-2; TRBD1 matches at 7 bases. Germline CDR1 is SGDLS and CDR2 is YYNGEE. The CDR3 is made up of 15 amino acids. V lost 2 bases to trimming and J lost 4 bases; unmatched junction nucleotides: 5.

The chain joins TRBV28 to TRBJ2-5, with D perhaps matching TRBD1 (5 bases). V was trimmed by 6 bases and J by 1 base, leaving 18 bases between them. CDR3 size: 16 residues. The germline gives CDR1 MDHEN, CDR2 SYDVKM. The CDR3 coding sequence is TGTGCCAGCAGCCCCCCTGGCAGGGCCCGCCAAGAGACCCAGTACTTC. Translated: CASSPPGRARQETQYF.

The rearrangement uses TRBV4-3 and TRBJ2-7; TRBD1 aligns across 9 bases. Unmatched junction bases numbered 4, after V lost 0 bases and J lost 4 bases. Germline loops: CDR1 LGHNA, CDR2 YSLEER. This CDR3 spans 15 amino acids. CDR3 DNA: TGCGCCAGCAGCCAAGATATACAGGGGGCGTACGAGCAGTACTTC. Its protein product is CASSQDIQGAYEQYF.

This clone came up a few times. V and J are TRBV19 and TRBJ2-7; a weak D match, TRBD1 (5 bases). Between the trimmed V and J ends, which lost 6 bases and 3 bases, there was a span of 15 bases. CDR1 LNHDA and CDR2 SQIVND come from the germline V gene (reference sequence). The CDR3 contains 14 residues. CDR3: CASSSPPDNYEQYF. The CDR3 region has the DNA TGTGCCAGTAGCAGTCCCCCGGACAACTACGAGCAGTACTTC.

The J gene is TRBJ2-7, the V gene TRBV11-2, with a weak D call TRBD1 (7 bases). V was trimmed by 2 bases and J by 3 bases, leaving 17 bases between them. This CDR3 has 16 amino acids. Germline loops: CDR1 SGHAT, CDR2 FQNNGV. The CDR3 region has the DNA TGTGCCAGCAGCTTAAGGGGGAGGACAGGTTTCTACGAGCAGTACTTC. Amino acids: CASSLRGRTGFYEQYF.

CDR3 residues: CASSIRGLGGWVEEQYF. For the CDR3, the DNA is TGTGCCAGTAGTATTCGGGGTCTAGGAGGATGGGTTGAAGAGCAGTACTTC. V gene TRBV19 combines with J gene TRBJ2-7; possibly TRBD2 for D (5 bases). V was trimmed by 3 bases and J by 7 bases, leaving 25 bases between them. This CDR3 is built from 17 residues. Germline V gives CDR1 LNHDA, CDR2 SQIVND (reference sequence).

V is TRBV5-1 and J is TRBJ2-2; 12 nucleotides line up with TRBD2. The V and J ends lost 4 bases and 2 bases, in that order; junction bases with no gene match: 6. Germline V gene sequence: CDR1 SGHRS, CDR2 YFSETQ. The CDR3 has 17 residues. The CDR3 here is CASSILAGGLNTGELFF. For the CDR3, the DNA is TGCGCCAGCAGCATACTAGCGGGAGGACTCAACACCGGGGAGCTGTTTTTT.